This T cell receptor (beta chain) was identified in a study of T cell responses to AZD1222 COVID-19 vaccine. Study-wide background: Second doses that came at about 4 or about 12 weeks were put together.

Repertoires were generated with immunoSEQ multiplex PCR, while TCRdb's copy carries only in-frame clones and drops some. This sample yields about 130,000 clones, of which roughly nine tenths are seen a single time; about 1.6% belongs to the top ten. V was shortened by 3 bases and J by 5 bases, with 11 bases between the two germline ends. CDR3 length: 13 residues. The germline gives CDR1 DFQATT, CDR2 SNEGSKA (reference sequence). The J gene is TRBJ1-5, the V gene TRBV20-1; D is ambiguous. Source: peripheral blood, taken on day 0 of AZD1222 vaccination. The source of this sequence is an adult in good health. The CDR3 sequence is CSASSSNYQPQHF. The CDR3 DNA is TGCAGTGCTAGTTCCAGTAATTATCAGCCCCAGCATTTT.